This T cell receptor beta chain was identified during a study of regulatory T cells in long-lasting Graves disease. With iRepertoire HTBI primers and Arm-PCR of CDR3 regions, TCR beta libraries were built. TCRdb ran MiXCR on the multiplex PCR reads and lists one entry per CDR3 protein. The top ten hold roughly 8.9% of the sample, which has about half a million distinct CDR3 sequences, around 13% seen once. Stated time point: newly diagnosed GD, antithyroid drugs for less than 3 months. Isolated PBMC RNA provided the starting material for the TCR library. This clonotype came up many times. The antigen remains unidentified. V shed 5 bases and J shed 7 bases, with 18 bases lying between them. Germline V lookup: CDR1 KGHSH, CDR2 LQKENI. The CDR3 loop spans 15 amino acids. General observations from the study: Relative to new patients (approximately 1,000), persistent patients exhibited greater sharing of public clonotypes (around 2,500).

The same sample was also studied in work on T cells in Graves' hyperthyroidism and ophthalmopathy.

The V gene is TRBV18, the J gene TRBJ2-1; possibly TRBD1 for D (5 bases). The sequence derives from a woman aged 25 to 39 with Graves disease. Material: peripheral blood mononuclear cells (PBMCs), obtained at new diagnosis, from a patient treated with antithyroid drugs. CDR3: CASSSLWGSLNEQFF. The CDR3 DNA reads TGTGCCAGCTCATCCCTGTGGGGCAGCTTAAATGAGCAGTTCTTC.